The next 22 T cell receptor beta chains were all read from a single sample in a study of blood T cells in healthy people across ages. A second PCR, run for about 7 to 11 cycles, used a sample-barcoded 5' primer plus a J-beta primer mix. TCRdb recomputed calls from the 5' RACE reads with MiXCR, one row per CDR3 protein. The sample consists of 1.5 million to 2 million distinct CDR3 sequences, less than 50% of them appearing once. The specimen sequenced was blood. These receptors were collected from a woman in her 40s in good health.

This chain uses TRBV3-1 with TRBJ2-5, with D possibly TRBD2 on 5 matching bases. The germline CDR1 and CDR2 sequences are LGHDT and YNNKEL (reference sequence). Trimming stripped 1 base from V and 4 bases from J, with 13 bases between. CDR3 length equals 15 residues. The CDR3 region has the DNA TGTGCCAGCAGCCAAGGGCTAGCAATCCGAGAGACCCAGTACTTC. Residues: CASSQGLAIRETQYF.

This clonotype was picked up a small number of times. CDR3 region: CASSEAIAPGANVLTF. The CDR3 DNA reads as TGCGCCAGCAGCGAGGCGATTGCGCCTGGGGCCAACGTCCTGACTTTC. This chain joins TRBV5-1 and TRBJ2-6; no reliable D call. Germline V lookup: CDR1 SGHRS, CDR2 YFSETQ. V lost 4 bases and J lost 2, with 13 bases in between. The CDR3 runs to 16 residues.

The V gene is TRBV6-5, the J gene TRBJ2-4; D is perhaps TRBD1 (6 bases). The end of the DNA fits TRBJ2-5 better, so the J call may be wrong. CDR3 length: 15 residues. Germline-derived CDR1 and CDR2 are MNHEY and SVGAGI. CDR3 DNA: TGTGCCAGCAGTTATTGGGTGGGGGCGATTGGGACCCAGTACTTC. It specifies CASSYWVGAIGTQYF.

This chain connects TRBV18 to TRBJ2-7, with a possible D match to TRBD1 (7 bases). V lost 3 bases and J 0 bases, leaving 18 bases between the germline ends. The CDR3 runs 17 residues. CDR1 is KGHSH, CDR2 LQKENI, per germline. The CDR3 DNA sequence: TGTGCCAGCTCACCGGCAGGGGGAGGCTTAAGCTCCTACGAGCAGTACTTC. This translates into CASSPAGGGLSSYEQYF.

Of note for this clonotype: The junction departs from germline at one end; a sequencing error may be responsible. The chain links TRBV18 to TRBJ1-6; the D gene is possibly TRBD1 (5 bases). Germline V CDR1 and CDR2: KGHSH, LQKENI. The CDR3 loop spans 16 amino acids. The CDR3 loop reads CASSPVSGVANSPPHF. In DNA, the CDR3 is TGTGCCAGCTCACCTGTCTCGGGGGTCGCTAATTCACCCCCCCACTTT.

The chain uses TRBV5-5 and TRBJ1-2; D is perhaps TRBD1 (5 bases). The CDR3 is made up of 14 amino acids. CDR1 and CDR2 (germline): SGHKS, YYEKEE (reference sequence). V lost 4 bases and J lost 4, with 14 bases in between. The CDR3 here is CASSPNTGAYGYTF. DNA of the CDR3: TGTGCCAGCAGCCCAAACACAGGCGCCTATGGCTACACCTTC.

The V call is TRBV15, the J call TRBJ2-6; D is uncertain. Germline V gene data show CDR1 as LNHNV and CDR2 as YYDKDF (reference sequence). The CDR3 length is 16 residues. V was pared by 0 bases and J by 3 bases, with 9 bases between. The CDR3 sequence: CATSRDGEVGANVLTF. The CDR3, as DNA: TGTGCCACCAGCAGAGATGGCGAGGTTGGGGCCAACGTCCTGACTTTC.

The chain uses TRBV15 and TRBJ1-1, with 11 nucleotides matching TRBD1. The V and J ends lost 5 bases and 4 bases, in that order; junction bases with no gene match: 9. This CDR3 has 16 residues. Germline V gene data show CDR1 as LNHNV and CDR2 as YYDKDF (reference sequence). The DNA for the CDR3 is TGTGCCACCAGCCCACAAGGACAGGGGGCGCGCACTGAAGCTTTCTTT. Translation gives CATSPQGQGARTEAFF. Full variable domain (outside the CDR3, taken from reference TRBV15 and TRBJ1-1): DAMVIQNPRYQVTQFGKPVTLSCSQTLNHNVMYWYQQKSSQAPKLLFHYYDKDFNNEADTPDNFQSRRPNTSFCFLDIRSPGLGDTAMYLCATSPQGQGARTEAFFGQGTRLTVV.

The chain is built from TRBV28 and TRBJ1-1; D remains unclear. The CDR3 contains 10 residues. Trimming cost V 10 bases and J 8 bases, with 11 bases left between them. Germline V gene sequence: CDR1 MDHEN, CDR2 SYDVKM. The CDR3 nucleotides read TGTGCCACCACTCGCTACGAAGCTTTCTTT. This sequence encodes CATTRYEAFF.

This clonotype was counted between two and nine times. The chain employs TRBV15 and TRBJ2-1, with D possibly TRBD2 on 5 matching bases. CDR1 is LNHNV, CDR2 YYDKDF, per germline (reference sequence). The germline V and J ends were trimmed by 5 bases and 8 bases, with 10 bases remaining between them. This CDR3 spans 12 amino acids. CDR3 sequence (DNA): TGTGCCACCAGCGGTACGGGGTATGAGCAGTTCTTC. This codes for CATSGTGYEQFF.

The chain has TRBV2 and TRBJ2-7; D may be TRBD2 (6 bases). The CDR3 is 14 residues long. Trimming cost V 6 bases and J 1 base, with 13 bases left between them. Germline V lookup: CDR1 SNHLY, CDR2 FYNNEI. CDR3 sequence reads: CASRGGDLSYEQYF. The CDR3, as DNA: TGTGCCAGCAGAGGCGGGGACTTATCCTACGAGCAGTACTTC.

The chain is built from TRBV2 and TRBJ2-3, with a weak D call TRBD1 (6 bases). Trimming shortened V by 5 bases and J by 6 bases, and 18 bases separated the two germline ends. Germline values: CDR1 SNHLY, CDR2 FYNNEI. The CDR3 spans 15 residues. CDR3 amino acids: CASSNRVETGDTQYF. In nucleotides, the CDR3 is TGTGCCAGCAGTAACAGGGTTGAGACGGGTGATACGCAGTATTTT.

The chain is built from TRBV20-1 and TRBJ2-3; a weak D match, TRBD2 (6 bases). The germline gives CDR1 DFQATT, CDR2 SNEGSKA (reference sequence). V lost 5 bases and J lost 8, with 20 bases in between. This CDR3 has 14 residues. This CDR3 reads CSAGNLEGIRTQYF. The CDR3 bases are TGCAGTGCTGGGAATCTGGAGGGGATCCGTACGCAGTATTTT.

The J gene is TRBJ2-7, the V gene TRBV25-1; TRBD1 matches 7 bases. The germline gives CDR1 MGHDK, CDR2 SYGVNS. Trimming at V came to 5 bases and at J to 3 bases, leaving 13 bases not matched to a gene. This CDR3 spans 16 amino acids. In DNA, the CDR3 is TGTGCCAGCAGTAAAACGCCCGGGACAGCTGACTACGAGCAGTACTTC. The encoded protein is CASSKTPGTADYEQYF.

This chain links TRBV4-2 with TRBJ1-1; 10 bases are shared with TRBD1. The CDR3 is made up of 17 amino acids. V lost 4 bases and J lost 6; bases outside the gene matches: 14. Germline lookup yields CDR1 LGHNA and CDR2 YNFKEQ. The CDR3 reads CASSPSLLGQGRAEAFF. CDR3 nucleotides: TGTGCCAGCAGCCCTTCCTTATTGGGACAGGGGAGGGCTGAAGCTTTCTTT.

This clonotype was counted between two and nine times. The chain combines TRBV7-2 with TRBJ2-3; TRBD1 is a possible D gene (5 bases). Germline V gene lookup returns CDR1 SGHTA and CDR2 FQGNSA. The CDR3 extends over 15 amino acids. V shed 5 bases and J shed 4 bases, with 16 bases lying between them. CDR3 in DNA: TGTGCCAGCAGCCCGACAGTAAGGAACGCAGATACGCAGTATTTT. It yields the protein CASSPTVRNADTQYF.

This clonotype was found a few times. J is TRBJ2-7 and V is TRBV11-2; D unresolved. The CDR3 runs 14 residues. Germline lookup yields CDR1 SGHAT and CDR2 FQNNGV. With 5 bases removed from V and 5 bases from J, the gap between germline ends came to 16 bases. DNA for the CDR3: TGTGCCAGCAGCCCTAGTGGCCGCCTGAACGAGCAGTACTTC. It is translated as CASSPSGRLNEQYF.

The genes are TRBV27 and TRBJ2-5, with D perhaps being TRBD1 or TRBD2 (5 bases each). This CDR3 is 15 amino acids long. CDR1 MNHEY and CDR2 SMNVEV come from the germline V gene (reference sequence). V lost 1 base to trimming and J lost 2 bases, with 11 bases between them. CDR3 residues: CASSLYGTVQETQYF. The CDR3 nucleotides read TGTGCCAGCAGTTTATACGGGACCGTACAAGAGACCCAGTACTTC.

V usage is TRBV27 and J usage is TRBJ2-3, with a weak D call TRBD1 (5 bases). Germline-derived CDR1 and CDR2 are MNHEY and SMNVEV (reference sequence). Trimming removed 6 bases from V and 4 bases from J, with 11 bases in between. CDR3 length equals 13 residues. CDR3 DNA sequence: TGTGCCAGCAGGAGAAGGGGCGCAGATACGCAGTATTTT. Protein: CASRRRGADTQYF.

Concerning this clonotype itself: With a much larger clone just one base away, this may be a read error. The J gene is TRBJ2-5, the V gene TRBV7-2; weak D call: TRBD2 (5 bases). The J call is doubtful: the DNA matches TRBJ2-1 better. Germline assignment: CDR1 SGHTA and CDR2 FQGNSA. The CDR3 contains 14 residues. The CDR3 DNA follows: TGTGCCAGCAGCTCCGGTGGATATTGGGAGACCCAGTTCTTC. This gives the protein CASSSGGYWETQFF.

This chain links TRBV24-1 with TRBJ2-3; D remains unclear. V dropped 9 bases and J dropped 2 bases, with 14 bases sitting between them. Germline CDR1 and CDR2: KGHDR and SFDVKD. The CDR3 totals 14 residues. The CDR3 protein is CATQRSWNTDTQYF. In DNA form, the CDR3 reads TGTGCCACCCAAAGGTCCTGGAACACAGATACGCAGTATTTT.

The V call is TRBV29-1, the J call TRBJ2-5, with D tentatively TRBD1 (7 bases). The assigned J gene may be wrong: the sequence end matches TRBJ2-7 better. This CDR3 is built from 12 residues. Germline V CDR1 and CDR2: SQVTM, ANQGSEA. The CDR3 spells CSYQGGRDEQYF. Here the CDR3 DNA reads TGCAGTTACCAGGGGGGCCGAGACGAGCAGTACTTC.